The source of this TCR beta chain is a study of T cell changes during pregnancy in multiple sclerosis. The protocol was immunoSEQ multiplex PCR, while the TCRdb copy is restricted to in-frame clones and leaves out a portion. The profile shows 40,000 to 45,000 clones, roughly 87% of them singletons. This TCR was sampled from a female donor with multiple sclerosis, enrolled in a pregnancy study. Source: CD4+ T cells from peripheral blood mononuclear cells, taken in the first trimester of pregnancy.

CDR3 sequence: CASTSGGAYTQYF. The CDR3 DNA reads TGTGCCAGTACTTCAGGGGGCGCGTATACGCAGTATTTT. The chain has TRBV19 and TRBJ2-3, with TRBD1 matching over 8 bases. Per the germline V gene, CDR1 is LNHDA and CDR2 is SQIVND (reference sequence). Losses at the gene ends were 7 bases for V and 7 bases for J; bases not matched to a gene: 7. The CDR3 has 13 residues. The full variable domain, with the rest looked up from reference TRBV19 and TRBJ2-3, is DGGITQSPKYLFRKEGQNVTLSCEQNLNHDAMYWYRQDPGQGLRLIYYSQIVNDFQKGDIAEGYSVSREKKESFPLTVTSAQKNPTAFYLCASTSGGAYTQYFGPGTRLTVL.